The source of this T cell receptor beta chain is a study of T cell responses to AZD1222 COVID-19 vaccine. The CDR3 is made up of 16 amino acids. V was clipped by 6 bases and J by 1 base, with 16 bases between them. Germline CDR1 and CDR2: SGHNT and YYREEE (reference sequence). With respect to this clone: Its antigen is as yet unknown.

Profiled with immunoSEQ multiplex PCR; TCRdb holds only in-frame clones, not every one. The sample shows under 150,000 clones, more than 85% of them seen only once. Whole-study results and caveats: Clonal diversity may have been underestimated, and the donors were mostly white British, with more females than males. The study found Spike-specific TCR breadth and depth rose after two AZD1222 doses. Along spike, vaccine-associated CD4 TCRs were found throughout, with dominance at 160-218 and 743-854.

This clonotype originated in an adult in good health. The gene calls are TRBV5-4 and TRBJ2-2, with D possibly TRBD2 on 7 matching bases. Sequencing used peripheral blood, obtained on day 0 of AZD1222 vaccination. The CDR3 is CASNLRGGLNTGELFF. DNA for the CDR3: TGTGCCAGCAACCTGAGGGGGGGTTTGAACACCGGGGAGCTGTTTTTT.